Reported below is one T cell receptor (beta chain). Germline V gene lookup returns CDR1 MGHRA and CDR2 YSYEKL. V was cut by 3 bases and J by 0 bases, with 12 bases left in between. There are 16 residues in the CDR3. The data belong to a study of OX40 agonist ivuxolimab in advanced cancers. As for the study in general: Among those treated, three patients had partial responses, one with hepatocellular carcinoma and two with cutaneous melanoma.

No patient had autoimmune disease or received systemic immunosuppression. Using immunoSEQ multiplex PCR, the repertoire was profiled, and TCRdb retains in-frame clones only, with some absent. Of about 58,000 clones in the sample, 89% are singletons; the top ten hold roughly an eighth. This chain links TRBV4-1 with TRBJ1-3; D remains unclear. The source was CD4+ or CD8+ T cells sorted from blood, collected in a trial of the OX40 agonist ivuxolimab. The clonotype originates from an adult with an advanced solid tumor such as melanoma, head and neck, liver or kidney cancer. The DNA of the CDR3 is TGCGCCAGCAGCCAGTCTCCGGGCTACTCTGGAAACACCATATATTTT. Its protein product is CASSQSPGYSGNTIYF.